This TCR beta chain stems from a study of blood T cell repertoires in COVID-19. Study summary: Sites across the United States, Italy and Spain contributed samples from acute and convalescent COVID-19. The analysed material was cDNA or gDNA that came from T cells, B-cell-depleted T cells, or PBMCs.

In the authors' methods: Amplifying reference gene primers gave estimates of nucleated cell counts. Profiling relied on immunoSEQ multiplex PCR, and the TCRdb table lists in-frame clones only, not all of them. V and J calls and clone size follow that table, whereas D and trimming were derived from the DNA. The table records hundreds of thousands of clones, under 95% of them present only once. Trimming removed 6 bases from V and 3 bases from J, with 10 bases in between. This CDR3 is built from 13 residues. Germline CDR1 is SGHTA and CDR2 is FQGNSA. This rearrangement joins TRBV7-2 to TRBJ2-3; weak D call: TRBD2 (5 bases). The sequence was obtained from a woman in her late teens or twenties who had recovered from COVID-19. Sequenced input: peripheral blood. The CDR3 spells CASSRSGTDTQYF. As DNA, the CDR3 is TGTGCCAGCAGTCGCTCGGGAACAGATACGCAGTATTTT.